This T cell receptor (beta chain) was recovered during a study of blood T cell repertoires in COVID-19. Study-level information: T cells, B-cell-depleted T cells, or PBMCs provided the cDNA or gDNA that served as material.

Generated by immunoSEQ multiplex PCR, the TCRdb table keeps only in-frame clones and is missing some. Found here are about 67,000 clones, 86% of them singletons; the top ten hold almost 4.5%. V was clipped by 2 bases and J by 5 bases; unmatched bases: 20. The CDR3 covers 19 residues. CDR1 and CDR2 from the germline V gene are LGHDT and YNNKEL (reference sequence). The receptor comes from a man between 50 and 59 years old with active COVID-19. The genes are TRBV3-1 (or the pseudogene TRBV3-2) and TRBJ2-7, with 8 bases matching TRBD1. Source material: peripheral blood. DNA of the CDR3: TGTGCCAGCAGCCAAAAGATCACCATCCGCGGGACAGGTTCGGACGAGCAGTACTTC. Residues: CASSQKITIRGTGSDEQYF.